This T cell receptor beta chain was captured by sequencing in a study of T cells after somatic rescue of genetic block. Some clones are missing from TCRdb's copy, which holds only in-frame ones; the method was immunoSEQ multiplex PCR. This sample carries approximately 58,000 clones, about 96% of them seen once, and the ten largest clones take approximately 0.077%. Germline V CDR1 and CDR2: LNHDA, SQIVND (reference sequence). This CDR3 comprises 13 residues. With 6 bases removed from V and 0 bases from J, the gap between germline ends came to 9 bases. The rearrangement joins TRBV19 to TRBJ2-7; possible D gene TRBD1, 6 bases. The specimen sequenced was peripheral blood mononuclear cells (PBMCs). The clonotype was recovered from a child younger than two. CDR3 residues: CASRSGHSYEQYF. CDR3 nucleotide sequence: TGTGCCAGTAGGTCGGGACACTCCTACGAGCAGTACTTC.